These T cell receptor beta chains were read from a single sample in a study of T cell repertoires in cytomegalovirus infection. These TCRs are of unknown antigen specificity. A single record per CDR3 protein comes from TCRdb applying MiXCR to the reads. The sample has about 920,000 distinct CDR3 sequences; 30% to 40% are singletons. The sequenced sample was cultured CD8+ T cells from PBMCs, obtained from culture after CMV antigen stimulation. The receptor source for this set is a human donor in good health (CMV status not recorded). Some clones in this sample may be carry-over from other donors' samples. Each CDR3 is given with its conserved first and last residue. The order of the fields is D gene, CDR3 length, clone size, J gene, V gene, CDR3 DNA, CDR3 protein. The D gene is left open where the match is weak. Where a row states a size, it is once, few, many or the class of an expanded clone; other rows omit it.

d_gene: .; len: 14; abundance: few; j_gene: TRBJ1-1; v_gene: TRBV7-2; CDR3nt: TGTGCCAGCAGCTTGAAGGGTTTGGGGACTGAAGCTTTCTTT; CDR3aa: CASSLKGLGTEAFF
d_gene: TRBD2; len: 13; abundance: .; j_gene: TRBJ2-1; v_gene: TRBV27; CDR3nt: TGTGCCAGCACGGGGGGGCCCAAGGAAGAGCAGTTCTTC; CDR3aa: CASTGGPKEEQFF
d_gene: .; len: 17; abundance: few; j_gene: TRBJ2-1; v_gene: TRBV11-2; CDR3nt: TGTGCCAGCAGCTTATGGATGCGGCTCGAATCCTACAATGAGCAGTTCTTC; CDR3aa: CASSLWMRLESYNEQFF
d_gene: .; len: 14; abundance: .; j_gene: TRBJ2-1; v_gene: TRBV4-1; CDR3nt: TGCGCCAGCAGCCACGGACTATGGGACAATGAGCAGTTCTTC; CDR3aa: CASSHGLWDNEQFF
d_gene: TRBD2; len: 17; abundance: .; j_gene: TRBJ2-7; v_gene: TRBV11-2; CDR3nt: TGTGCCAGCAGCTTATTCCTTAGCGGGGGGACGGCCTACGAGCAGTACTTC; CDR3aa: CASSLFLSGGTAYEQYF
d_gene: .; len: 16; abundance: many; j_gene: TRBJ1-5; v_gene: TRBV7-8; CDR3nt: TGTGCCAGCAGCTCCCTAGGACAGCCGAGCAATCAGCCCCAGCATTTT; CDR3aa: CASSSLGQPSNQPQHF
d_gene: .; len: 13; abundance: few; j_gene: TRBJ1-2; v_gene: TRBV27; CDR3nt: TGTGCCAGCCGACGAGGGTCTAACTATGGCTACACCTTC; CDR3aa: CASRRGSNYGYTF
d_gene: .; len: 15; abundance: few; j_gene: TRBJ2-2; v_gene: TRBV7-3; CDR3nt: TGTGCCAGCAGCTCCTCTGGGGGCAGTACCGGGGAGCTGTTTTTT; CDR3aa: CASSSSGGSTGELFF
d_gene: TRBD1; len: 15; abundance: few; j_gene: TRBJ1-2; v_gene: TRBV6-2/TRBV6-3; CDR3nt: TGTGCCAGCACCGAAATCCGGGACAGGGGAGAAGGCTACACCTTC; CDR3aa: CASTEIRDRGEGYTF
d_gene: .; len: 16; abundance: few; j_gene: TRBJ1-1; v_gene: TRBV27; CDR3nt: TGTGCCAGCAGCCCCCGCCGAGCGCCCATGAACACTGAAGCTTTCTTT; CDR3aa: CASSPRRAPMNTEAFF
d_gene: .; len: 15; abundance: .; j_gene: TRBJ2-3; v_gene: TRBV7-6; CDR3nt: TGTGCCAGCAGCTTAGTGACGGCAGGCACAGATACGCAGTATTTT; CDR3aa: CASSLVTAGTDTQYF